This T cell receptor beta chain emerged from a study of shared clonotypes between healthy human individuals (dated by TCRdb to between 2020 and 2021). With respect to the entire study: Three men and a couple of women, aged 18 to 49 years, made up the cohort. For each donor, CD4 naive and CD4 memory were each run on three plates, CD8 naive on two plates, and CD8 memory on one plate. The study deeply sequenced blood TCR repertoires of several healthy adults to estimate repertoire size and the extent of clonotype sharing between individuals. Libraries were prepared and TCR repertoires were sequenced by different laboratories using diverse techniques, in order to increase sequencing depth and limit assay-specific biases. Between about 0.8 and 9 billion PBMCs per donor were obtained by leukapheresis.

TCR CDR3 regions were amplified from genomic DNA by multiplex PCR using the deep immunoSEQ assay. For each cell subset, the extracted genomic DNA was distributed evenly across all wells of several immunoSEQ 96-well plates, and each plate served as one replicate. For sorted subsets, about 210 ng of genomic DNA, equivalent to 25,000 to 35,000 T cell genomes, went into each replicate PCR. Purified libraries were quantified with a Qubit 3.0 fluorometer, sized on a Bioanalyzer 2100, and re-quantified with the KAPA Library Quantification kit. Every immunoSEQ 96-well plate was sequenced on a separate single-read 150-cycle Illumina NextSeq 550 flow cell. Per the original workflow: Because only junctional sequences without quality scores were contained in the immunoSEQ output, filtering matching that applied to full-length reads could not be performed. To assign V/J genes and CDR3, sequences were annotated against IMGT germline references using PyIR, a Python wrapper for IgBLAST v1.9. Reads were filtered out if the reads had weak V/J assignments (E-value above 1e-6), no CDR3, stop codons, out-of-frame junctions, or ambiguous translated residues. A V3J clonotype was defined by an identical inferred V gene, J gene, and CDR3 amino acid sequence. The percentage overlap between two repertoires was calculated by dividing the number of shared unique clonotypes by the size of the smaller repertoire. Three approaches were used to assess repertoire richness: RTK rarefaction, the Chao1 estimator, and Recon v2.1 estimates of unobserved clonotypes. Generation probabilities for all TCRbeta clonotypes obtained by the gDNA method from four donors were computed using OLGA. What TCRdb holds here is the immuneACCESS table cut down to in-frame rearrangements. Part of the clones is not present; checked against another copy, under half of the missing clones reflect an unresolved V gene, and the others are unexplained. V and J calls and clone size are as listed in that table; D and trimming were resolved from the DNA. The sample includes hundreds of thousands of clones, with roughly 92% observed a single time. 20% to 30% of the sample rests with the top ten.

Overall results and qualifications from the work: Compared with non-shared clonotypes, clonotypes shared by all four sorted-subset donors had higher generation probabilities. Across a handful of donors, approximately 5% of naive CD4, approximately 4% of naive CD8, about 2% of memory CD4, and approximately 0.4% of memory CD8 clonotypes were shared. Sampling was restricted to blood, and TCR repertoires in tissues likely differ from the TCR repertoires found in blood. Estimated clonotype richness was generally larger for naive than for memory subsets. The genetic and exposure-history diversity represented was limited by the small number of donors. Pairwise subsampling led to the expectation that sequencing depth would affect the degree of clonotype sharing among donors. Even with the large sequencing depth, rarefaction of the sorted-subset datasets indicated that sequencing was incomplete.

The junction shows trimming of 2 bases on V and 2 bases on J, and the gene matches do not reach 4 bases of it. The germline V gene (reference sequence) provides CDR1 SGHNT and CDR2 YYREEE. The CDR3 measures 15 amino acids from cysteine to phenylalanine. Only the CDR3 DNA stays, 45 bases, in frame from base 1. CD8 naive samples consisted of CD45RO-negative cells that were positively selected for CCR7, yielding a CD45RA+CCR7+ population without TemRA cells. Donors were healthy HIV-negative adults with no recently reported acute infections or vaccinations. All donors were Caucasian adults living in Nashville, Tennessee, USA. After blood collection by leukapheresis, PBMCs were isolated using Ficoll-Histopaque density gradient centrifugation and then cryopreserved in the vapor phase of liquid nitrogen. Analytical flow cytometry was used to check the purity and quantity of every magnetically sorted T cell population. Genomic DNA was isolated from each sorted fraction and quantified by UV absorbance on a Nanodrop 2000c.

On this clone: Its antigen remains undetermined. Nothing much larger sits one base from this clone, and base qualities are not available.

The sequencing input was naive CD8+ T cells sorted from blood. The sample's cell subset or site label is to be understood as: CD45RA+CCR7+. The rearrangement joined TRBV5-4 to TRBJ2-1, and 7 bases in between align with TRBD1. This receptor was obtained from a man aged 30 to 39 in good health. The CDR3 here reads CASSFTGDPYNEQFF. The DNA is as follows: TGTGCCAGCAGCTTTACAGGGGATCCCTACAATGAGCAGTTCTTC.